This T cell receptor (beta chain) was profiled in a study of cytomegalovirus exposure and HLA in healthy donors. Samples came from healthy bone marrow donors. At sampling all donors were nominally healthy, likely with unrecorded immune exposures. PCR was performed using 60 Vbeta and 13 Jbeta primers. Only in-frame clones appear in the TCRdb table, and some are missing; sequencing was by immunoSEQ multiplex PCR. The profile shows about 120,000 clones, approximately 78% of them singletons. Trimming removed 8 bases from V and 4 bases from J, with 11 bases in between. Germline CDR1 and CDR2: SQVTM and ANQGSEA. The CDR3 sequence is 11 residues long.

The sequence was obtained from a female donor in good health and CMV-seronegative. Source material: PBMCs. The genes are TRBV29-1 and TRBJ2-5; D call uncertain. The CDR3 DNA reads TGCAGCCTTGGTCTCGGAGAGACCCAGTACTTC. Its protein is CSLGLGETQYF.